This T cell receptor (beta chain) was sequenced in a study of CD8 T cells in ankylosing spondylitis. TCRdb analysed the 5' RACE reads with MiXCR anew, one entry per CDR3 protein. In the table there are roughly 40,000 distinct CDR3 sequences, 11% of which are singletons. This clonotype showed up many times. The CDR3 is 12 amino acids. The germline V and J ends were trimmed by 2 bases and 10 bases, with 9 bases remaining between them. Source material: blood, either unsorted or a sorted T cell fraction (not recorded which). The source is a male donor with ankylosing spondylitis or in good health (not recorded which). The chain is built from TRBV12-3 or TRBV12-4 and TRBJ2-1, with TRBD2 as a possible D gene (5 bases). The CDR3 DNA reads TGTGCCAGCAGTTTATCCGGGAACGAGCAGTTCTTC. It yields the protein CASSLSGNEQFF.